The clone carrying this TCR beta chain was picked up a small number of times. What it recognizes is unknown. The TCR beta CDR3 regions underwent amplification using RNA transcripts as the source. The TCR CDR3 first-round RT-PCR relied on the HTBI primer set. A single record per CDR3 protein comes from TCRdb applying MiXCR to the multiplex PCR reads. The table has a few hundred thousand distinct CDR3 sequences, less than 25% seen once. This sample stems from a study of T cells in Graves' hyperthyroidism and ophthalmopathy. Whole-study findings and limits: Researchers report that a 13 V-J model separated ophthalmopathy from stable hyperthyroidism. Ophthalmopathy got predicted by the model a median 6.5 months before its onset.

Unmatched junction bases numbered 6, after V lost 3 bases and J lost 0 bases. The germline gives CDR1 SGHAT, CDR2 FQDESV (reference sequence). CDR3 length: 18 residues. This clonotype was obtained from a young man with Graves' hyperthyroidism. Material for sequencing was blood. This sequence joins TRBV11-1 and TRBJ2-2; 11 bases agree with TRBD2. CDR3 sequence reads: CASSLGLAEGSNTGELFF. The CDR3 DNA reads TGTGCCAGCAGCTTGGGACTAGCGGAAGGTTCGAACACCGGGGAGCTGTTTTTT.